This passage covers 22 T cell receptor beta chains from one sample sequenced in a study of blood T cell repertoires in COVID-19. The table came from immunoSEQ multiplex PCR; TCRdb's copy has only in-frame clones and leaves some out. The sample comprises hundreds of thousands of clones, 88% of which are singletons, and 3% rests with the top ten. The sample taken for sequencing was PBMCs or T cells enriched from blood (not recorded which). The receptors shown here come from a woman between 45 and 60 years old who had recovered from COVID-19.

The chain links TRBV18 to TRBJ2-2; 9 nucleotides match TRBD1. Unmatched junction bases numbered 12, after V lost 5 bases and J lost 5 bases. Germline values: CDR1 KGHSH, CDR2 LQKENI. This CDR3 comprises 17 residues. The CDR3 DNA sequence: TGTGCCAGCTCATCCCGGGACAGGGCCCGCAAGACCGGGGAGCTGTTTTTT. Translating gives CASSSRDRARKTGELFF.

This clone was counted a few times. The chain is built from TRBV5-8 and TRBJ1-1; D might be TRBD1 (6 bases). The CDR3 has 15 residues. CDR1 and CDR2 from the germline V gene are SGHTS and YDEGEE. V lost 6 bases and J 1 base, leaving 16 bases between the germline ends. Here the CDR3 reads CASTIGQRTNTEAFF. The CDR3 DNA reads as TGTGCCAGCACGATAGGACAGAGAACGAACACTGAAGCTTTCTTT.

The J gene is TRBJ1-2, the V gene TRBV4-3; no clear D gene. Looked up from germline, CDR1 is LGHNA and CDR2 is YSLEER. The germline V and J ends were trimmed by 3 bases and 2 bases, with 7 bases remaining between them. The CDR3 has 13 residues. The CDR3, as DNA: TGCGCCAGCAGCCAGGAGATGAACTATGGCTACACCTTC. Its translation is CASSQEMNYGYTF.

CDR3 amino acids: CASRTVAGGNSPLHF. CDR3 sequence (DNA): TGTGCCAGCAGAACGGTGGCAGGGGGTAATTCACCCCTCCACTTT. The chain employs TRBV28 and TRBJ1-6, with 7 bases fitting TRBD1. Germline assignment: CDR1 MDHEN and CDR2 SYDVKM. Trimming removed 6 bases from V and 6 bases from J; junction bases left unmatched: 8. The CDR3 loop spans 15 amino acids.

This chain links TRBV24-1 with TRBJ2-5; 7 bases map to TRBD1. After removal of 4 bases from V and 2 bases from J, the junction contained 6 bases not matched to a gene. Germline V gene lookup returns CDR1 KGHDR and CDR2 SFDVKD. This CDR3 has 15 amino acids. CDR3 sequence reads: CATSDTGQHQETQYF. Written as DNA, the CDR3 is TGTGCCACCAGTGACACGGGACAGCATCAAGAGACCCAGTACTTC.

The chain employs TRBV3-1 (or the pseudogene TRBV3-2) and TRBJ2-3; 7 bases are shared with TRBD1. Germline V lookup: CDR1 LGHDT, CDR2 YNNKEL (reference sequence). The V segment lost 4 bases and the J segment 0 bases; nucleotides outside the gene matches: 13. The CDR3 loop spans 18 amino acids. CDR3 sequence: CASSPWDRPRASTDTQYF. In nucleotides, the CDR3 is TGTGCCAGCAGCCCTTGGGACAGACCGCGAGCTAGCACAGATACGCAGTATTTT.

The chain joins TRBV7-2 to TRBJ2-1; tentatively, D is TRBD1 (6 bases). V was cut by 1 base and J by 1 base, with 8 bases left in between. CDR3 size: 15 residues. Germline V gene data show CDR1 as SGHTA and CDR2 as FQGNSA. DNA of the CDR3: TGTGCCAGCAGCTTAGACAGGGCATCCTACAATGAGCAGTTCTTC. Translation gives CASSLDRASYNEQFF.

This rearrangement joins TRBV25-1 to TRBJ1-6; TRBD1 matches 10 bases. CDR3 length: 14 amino acids. The germline gives CDR1 MGHDK, CDR2 SYGVNS. After removal of 8 bases from V and 6 bases from J, the junction contained 4 bases not matched to a gene. CDR3 amino acids: CASAGTGVNSPLHF. The CDR3 region has the DNA TGTGCCAGCGCCGGGACAGGGGTTAATTCACCCCTCCACTTT.

Here the CDR3 reads CASSADSNQPQHF. CDR3 coding DNA: TGTGCCAGCAGCGCAGATAGCAATCAGCCCCAGCATTTT. This rearrangement joins TRBV2 to TRBJ1-5, with D unclear. This CDR3 comprises 13 residues. The V end lost 6 bases, the J end lost 0 bases, and 6 bases lay between the germline ends. From germline, CDR1 is SNHLY and CDR2 FYNNEI.

CDR3 nucleotides: TGTGCCAGCAGCCGGGGGGGGCTTCGTGAAAAACTGTTTTTT. Encoded protein: CASSRGGLREKLFF. The chain has TRBV3-1 (or the pseudogene TRBV3-2) and TRBJ1-4; possibly TRBD1 for D (6 bases). Trimming took 4 bases from V and 7 from J, leaving 13 bases between them. CDR3 length equals 14 residues. CDR1 is LGHDT and CDR2 is YNNKEL in the germline V gene (reference sequence).

The chain joins TRBV25-1 to TRBJ1-2; D is unclear. V shed 7 bases and J shed 0 bases, with 3 bases lying between them. Germline V gene lookup returns CDR1 MGHDK and CDR2 SYGVNS. This CDR3 is 11 amino acids long. For the CDR3, the DNA is TGTGCCAGCACAGCTAACTATGGCTACACCTTC. This gives the protein CASTANYGYTF.

V is TRBV19 and J is TRBJ2-6; TRBD1 is a possible D gene (5 bases). Trimming stripped 7 bases from V and 4 bases from J, with 11 bases between. The length of the CDR3 is 14 residues. The V gene's germline CDR1 is LNHDA and CDR2 SQIVND (reference sequence). This chain's CDR3 is CASKDISGANVLTF. The DNA for the CDR3 is TGTGCCAGTAAGGACATATCGGGGGCCAACGTCCTGACTTTC.

V usage is TRBV4-2 and J usage is TRBJ1-1; D ambiguous. V was shortened by 0 bases and J by 11 bases, with 10 bases between the two germline ends. This CDR3 is built from 12 residues. Germline V CDR1 and CDR2: LGHNA, YNFKEQ. The CDR3 loop is CASSQDTKHAFF. CDR3 coding DNA: TGTGCCAGCAGCCAAGATACAAAACATGCTTTCTTT.

The J gene is TRBJ1-5, the V gene TRBV2; 7 bases fit TRBD1. The CDR3 has 14 amino acids. J was trimmed by 3 bases and V by 8 bases; bases with no gene match: 7. Germline loops: CDR1 SNHLY, CDR2 FYNNEI. CDR3 region: CASRQGLDNQPQHF. The CDR3 region has the DNA TGTGCCAGCCGACAGGGTTTAGACAATCAGCCCCAGCATTTT.

The chain joins TRBV28 to TRBJ2-7; 9 bases are shared with TRBD2. V dropped 5 bases and J dropped 5; count of bases not matched to a gene: 10. This CDR3 is 15 amino acids long. Germline V lookup: CDR1 MDHEN, CDR2 SYDVKM. The CDR3 DNA reads as TGTGCCAGCAGTGCCGGGACTAGCTTTTGGGACGAGCAGTACTTC. Translation: CASSAGTSFWDEQYF.

The chain has TRBV11-3 and TRBJ2-1, with 9 positions matching TRBD1. This CDR3 is 16 amino acids long. The germline gives CDR1 SGHNT, CDR2 YENEEA. After removal of 3 bases from V and 6 bases from J, the junction contained 9 bases not matched to a gene. Here the CDR3 reads CASSFTGTGYRNEQFF. CDR3 DNA sequence: TGTGCCAGCAGCTTTACCGGGACAGGGTATCGCAATGAGCAGTTCTTC.

This rearrangement joins TRBV28 to TRBJ2-3; D ambiguous. The CDR3 length is 14 residues. Germline CDR1 MDHEN, CDR2 SYDVKM. Trimming cost V 8 bases and J 0 bases, with 12 bases left between them. DNA of the CDR3: TGTGCCAGCTTCAACCCAGGTAGCACAGATACGCAGTATTTT. This encodes CASFNPGSTDTQYF. Variable domain in full (rest from reference TRBV28 and TRBJ2-3): DVKVTQSSRYLVKRTGEKVFLECVQDMDHENMFWYRQDPGLGLRLIYFSYDVKMKEKGDIPEGYSVSREKKERFSLILESASTNQTSMYLCASFNPGSTDTQYFGPGTRLTVL.

This chain links TRBV28 with TRBJ2-1; 8 bases match TRBD1. Germline V gives CDR1 MDHEN, CDR2 SYDVKM. This CDR3 comprises 17 residues. The V segment lost 6 bases and the J segment 0 bases; nucleotides outside the gene matches: 10. CDR3 in DNA: TGTGCCAGCAGGGGAGGACAGGGATTGAGCTCCTACAATGAGCAGTTCTTC. It encodes CASRGGQGLSSYNEQFF.

The genes are TRBV9 and TRBJ1-6, with TRBD1 as a possible D gene (6 bases). The CDR3 is 15 amino acids. Trimming stripped 3 bases from V and 4 bases from J, with 11 bases between. Germline assignment: CDR1 SGDLS and CDR2 YYNGEE. This CDR3 reads CASSARDTYNSPLHF. Written as DNA, the CDR3 is TGTGCCAGCAGCGCACGGGACACGTATAATTCACCCCTCCACTTT.

This chain links TRBV6-1 with TRBJ2-5; D possibly corresponds to TRBD2 (5 bases). The CDR3 runs 16 residues. Trimming shortened V by 2 bases and J by 4 bases, and 17 bases separated the two germline ends. Germline V gives CDR1 MNHNS, CDR2 SASEGT. This chain's CDR3 is CASSEPTVGARETQYF. CDR3 sequence (DNA): TGTGCCAGCAGTGAACCCACTGTGGGAGCTCGAGAGACCCAGTACTTC.

The chain carries TRBV19 and TRBJ2-5, with 7 bases identical to TRBD2. This CDR3 is built from 17 residues. Germline CDR1 and CDR2: LNHDA and SQIVND (reference sequence). After removal of 0 bases from V and 5 bases from J, the junction contained 12 bases not matched to a gene. DNA of the CDR3: TGTGCCAGTAGTATAGATCCCCCGGGAGGTATTTTGGAGACCCAGTACTTC. Its translation is CASSIDPPGGILETQYF.

V and J are TRBV6-5 and TRBJ2-5, with D tentatively TRBD1 (7 bases). CDR1 and CDR2 (germline): MNHEY, SVGAGI. The CDR3 spans 15 residues. V was pared by 7 bases and J by 2 bases, with 17 bases between. The CDR3 here is CASTRPTGTQETQYF. As DNA, the CDR3 is TGTGCCAGCACTCGGCCGACAGGGACTCAAGAGACCCAGTACTTC.